The entry below describes one TCR beta chain. Antigen unknown. The data were obtained in a study of regulatory T cells in long-lasting Graves disease. Study-wide points: Favored usage of TRBV28, TRBJ1-2 and TRBJ2-5 was recorded in persistent disease. Persistent cases of Graves' showed reduced TCR diversity relative to newly diagnosed patients.

Trimming pared 3 bases from V and 5 bases from J, leaving 17 bases between. This CDR3 is built from 14 residues. Per the germline V gene, CDR1 is DFQATT and CDR2 is SNEGSKA (reference sequence). The time point: persistent/refractory GD, antithyroid drugs over 5 years with positive TRAb. Extracted RNA from PBMCs served as the source of the TCR library. Graves' disease diagnoses used American Thyroid Association guidelines. Libraries of TCR beta came from iRepertoire HTBI primers plus Arm-PCR of CDR3 regions. TCRdb re-derived calls from the multiplex PCR reads in MiXCR, one entry per CDR3 protein. The repertoire holds a few hundred thousand distinct CDR3 sequences, with 20% to 30% as singletons.

The receptor was isolated from a female donor with Graves disease. Material: peripheral blood mononuclear cells (PBMCs), obtained when the disease was refractory, from a patient treated with antithyroid drugs. The gene calls are TRBV20-1 and TRBJ2-7; D gene ambiguous. The CDR3 sequence: CSARGLATVDEQYF. The CDR3 region has the DNA TGCAGTGCTAGGGGCCTCGCAACAGTAGACGAGCAGTACTTC.